Listed below are T cell receptor beta chains from one sample, sequenced in a study of human T cells and chemical hapten exposure. TCRdb fed the RACE reads into MiXCR, producing one record per CDR3 protein. In the table there are 300,000 to 450,000 distinct CDR3 sequences, 4% to 6% of which are singletons. The specimen comprised whole blood, sampled in connection with sensitization to the hapten diphenylcyclopropenone (DPC). Source of these receptors: a woman between 45 and 65 years old with alopecia areata. Some clones in this sample may be carry-over from other donors' samples. Both conserved end residues are part of each CDR3. Each record gives: CDR3 DNA, CDR3 protein, V gene, CDR3 length, D gene, J gene, clone size. D genes are given only for firm matches. Size is omitted from some rows. Given values are once, few, many or a class for expanded clones.

TGCGCCAGCAGCTTGAGGGACAGGGGAGCTAACTATGGCTACACCTTC | CASSLRDRGANYGYTF | TRBV5-1 | 16 | TRBD1 | TRBJ1-2 | few
TGTGCCAGCTCACCACCGTTGATGAACACTGAAGCTTTCTTT | CASSPPLMNTEAFF | TRBV18 | 14 | . | TRBJ1-1 | .
TGTGCCAGCAGCTTAGATCCAGGAACAAGTGGGCTGTTTTTT | CASSLDPGTSGLFF | TRBV11-2 | 14 | . | TRBJ1-4 | many
TGTGCCACCCTTGGACAGGGAGCGCAAACTGAAGCTTTCTTT | CATLGQGAQTEAFF | TRBV7-9 | 14 | TRBD1 | TRBJ1-1 | many
TGCAGCGTTGGAAAAGAAGGCCCAGGGGGGGGTACTGAAGCTTTCTTT | CSVGKEGPGGGTEAFF | TRBV29-1 | 16 | TRBD1 | TRBJ1-1 | few
TGTGCCAGCAGTCTCAATGCGGGGGAAAAACTGTTTTTT | CASSLNAGEKLFF | TRBV11-2 | 13 | . | TRBJ1-4 | few
TGCGCCAGCAGCCAGGGGACTGTTAAATATGGCTACACCTTC | CASSQGTVKYGYTF | TRBV5-1 | 14 | . | TRBJ1-2 | many
TGCAGCGTTGTCTACGCCCTGGGGACCCAGTACTTC | CSVVYALGTQYF | TRBV29-1 | 12 | . | TRBJ2-5 | many
TGTGCCAGCACCCATGACGGTTCACAAGAGACCCAGTACTTC | CASTHDGSQETQYF | TRBV7-9 | 14 | . | TRBJ2-5 | few
TGTGCCAGCAGCCAAGGGGACGCGACCTACGAGCAGTACTTC | CASSQGDATYEQYF | TRBV3-1 | 14 | . | TRBJ2-7 | .
TGCAGCGTGAGGGCGGACAGGGGGTTCGAGGAGCAGTACTTC | CSVRADRGFEEQYF | TRBV29-1 | 14 | TRBD1 | TRBJ2-7 | many
TGTGCCAGCAGTTCTCCTGGACTAGCGGGGGCCGGAAAGTACTTC | CASSSPGLAGAGKYF | TRBV6-6 | 15 | TRBD2 | TRBJ2-7 | many
TGTGCCAGCAGCCCCGACAGGGTCGGCAATGAGCAGTTCTTC | CASSPDRVGNEQFF | TRBV6-5 | 14 | TRBD1 | TRBJ2-1 | few
TGTGCCAGCAGCGGCCGGACAGGGGGCAATGAGCAGTTCTTC | CASSGRTGGNEQFF | TRBV9 | 14 | TRBD1 | TRBJ2-1 | many
TGTGCCAGCAGCTTAGAAGTGGGGGCCTATGGCTACACCTTC | CASSLEVGAYGYTF | TRBV11-2 | 14 | . | TRBJ1-2 | many
TGCAGCGTTCTGGACAGGGGCTATGGCTACACCTTC | CSVLDRGYGYTF | TRBV29-1 | 12 | TRBD1 | TRBJ1-2 | .
TGTGCCATCAGTTCACAGGGGAACTATGGCTACACCTTC | CAISSQGNYGYTF | TRBV10-3 | 13 | TRBD1 | TRBJ1-2 | many
TGTGCCAGCAGCGTAGTCCTCACAGGGGGCACTGAAGCTTTCTTT | CASSVVLTGGTEAFF | TRBV9 | 15 | TRBD1 | TRBJ1-1 | .
TGTGCCAGCAGCGTAGTGGGTATCGGACGGGACGAGCAGTACTTC | CASSVVGIGRDEQYF | TRBV9 | 15 | . | TRBJ2-7 | few
TGCGCCAGCAGCCAAGATTACGGCAAGCGGGAGGGCCAGTTCTTC | CASSQDYGKREGQFF | TRBV4-3 | 15 | TRBD2 | TRBJ2-1 | many
TGCGCCAGCATGGTCGGGGAGACAGATACGCAGTATTTT | CASMVGETDTQYF | TRBV5-1 | 13 | . | TRBJ2-3 | many
TGTGCCAGCAGCCAGACAGGTAGCAATCAGCCCCAGCATTTT | CASSQTGSNQPQHF | TRBV2 | 14 | . | TRBJ1-5 | few
TGTGCCGCCGGGCGGGATGGGGCTGAAGCTTTCTTT | CAAGRDGAEAFF | TRBV10-3 | 12 | . | TRBJ1-1 | .